The 24 T cell receptor beta chains below all came from one sample that was sequenced in a study of TIL therapy for anti-PD-1-resistant metastatic lung cancer. This was the immunoSEQ v3 assay. Clones were sequenced by immunoSEQ multiplex PCR, and TCRdb holds only the in-frame ones, with some missing. Found here are more than 20,000 clones, roughly three fifths of them singletons; the top ten hold 15% to 20%. This sample's time point: pre-treatment sample, taken before nivolumab and TIL therapy. Tumor tissue came from excised metastases, mostly pleural nodules or supraclavicular lymph nodes. The material was tumor tissue, obtained at baseline. Source of these receptors: a woman aged 30 to 85 with non-small cell lung cancer.

J is TRBJ2-1 and V is TRBV5-1; 13 bases match TRBD2. CDR3 length equals 15 residues. J was trimmed by 6 bases and V by 3 bases; bases with no gene match: 3. CDR1 SGHRS and CDR2 YFSETQ come from the germline V gene. The CDR3 spells CASSSLAGGANEQFF. Here the CDR3 DNA reads TGCGCCAGCAGCTCACTAGCGGGAGGGGCCAATGAGCAGTTCTTC.

The gene calls are TRBV29-1 and TRBJ1-1; 7 bases are shared with TRBD1. CDR1 is SQVTM and CDR2 is ANQGSEA in the germline V gene. The CDR3 loop spans 12 amino acids. After removal of 4 bases from V and 6 bases from J, the junction contained 5 bases not matched to a gene. The CDR3 region has the DNA TGCAGCGTTGGCAGGGGGTTTGCTGAAGCTTTCTTT. Its translation: CSVGRGFAEAFF.

This clone was observed a handful of times. J is TRBJ1-2 and V is TRBV29-1, with 11 bases identical to TRBD1. The CDR3 has 14 amino acids. Germline CDR1 reads SQVTM; CDR2 reads ANQGSEA. The CDR3 sequence: CSTRGGTGGAGYTF. In DNA, the CDR3 is TGCAGTACTAGAGGTGGGACAGGGGGAGCTGGCTACACCTTC.

This chain connects TRBV6-1 to TRBJ1-1, with D unclear. The germline V gene has CDR1 MNHNS and CDR2 SASEGT. The CDR3 is 12 residues long. Trimming stripped 4 bases from V and 1 base from J, with 4 bases between. In DNA, the CDR3 is TGTGCCAGCAGTGTCGGGAACACTGAAGCTTTCTTT. This codes for CASSVGNTEAFF.

The chain employs TRBV4-1 and TRBJ2-3; possible D gene TRBD1, 6 bases. CDR3 length: 15 amino acids. Germline CDR1 MGHRA, CDR2 YSYEKL. Trimming removed 1 base from V and 4 bases from J, with 12 bases in between. CDR3 bases: TGCGCCAGCAGCCAAGCGGACAGAAAACCAGATACGCAGTATTTT. It yields the protein CASSQADRKPDTQYF.

The gene calls are TRBV6-6 and TRBJ2-7, with 7 bases that match TRBD1. The CDR3 has 11 residues. J lost 6 bases, V lost 6 bases, and 2 bases had no gene match. Germline V gene sequence: CDR1 MNHNY, CDR2 SVGAGI (reference sequence). CDR3 in amino acids: CASRQGSEQYF. The CDR3 DNA reads TGTGCCAGCAGACAGGGGTCCGAGCAGTACTTC.

The J gene is TRBJ2-7, the V gene TRBV6-5; D is possibly TRBD1 (6 bases). Germline V lookup: CDR1 MNHEY, CDR2 SVGAGI. Trimming pared 8 bases from V and 6 bases from J, leaving 14 bases between. The CDR3 consists of 12 residues. The CDR3 loop is CASSDSFSEQYF. The CDR3 DNA reads as TGTGCCAGCTCGGACAGCTTTAGCGAGCAGTACTTC.

The V gene is TRBV5-4, the J gene TRBJ1-1; D possibly corresponds to TRBD1 (6 bases). The CDR3 length is 14 residues. Deletions cut 0 bases from V and 8 bases from J, with 14 bases between. CDR1 and CDR2 from the germline V gene are SGHNT and YYREEE (reference sequence). CDR3 loop: CASSLAEQGTEAFF. In nucleotides, the CDR3 is TGTGCCAGCAGCTTGGCCGAGCAGGGGACGGAAGCTTTCTTT.

The chain has TRBV5-1 and TRBJ2-7, with 12 bases lining up with TRBD2. The CDR3 is 17 amino acids. Germline V gene data show CDR1 as SGHRS and CDR2 as YFSETQ. J gave up 1 base and V 4 bases, and 9 bases lay outside the gene matches. In DNA, the CDR3 is TGCGCCAGCAGCCCTGGGACTAGCGGGCAGGGGTCCTACGAGCAGTACTTC. Protein product: CASSPGTSGQGSYEQYF.

The chain uses TRBV4-2 and TRBJ2-1, with 9 bases aligning to TRBD2. In germline, CDR1 is LGHNA, CDR2 YNFKEQ. The CDR3 covers 16 residues. The trim removed 0 bases at V and 7 bases at J, leaving 7 bases unmatched. The CDR3 DNA follows: TGTGCCAGCAGCCAAGATGCTAGCGGGAAAGGGAATGAGCAGTTCTTC. This translates into CASSQDASGKGNEQFF.

The chain is built from TRBV7-9 and TRBJ2-2, with 11 nucleotides matching TRBD1. The CDR3 covers 16 residues. From germline, CDR1 is SEHNR and CDR2 FQNEAQ (reference sequence). The J segment lost 4 bases and the V segment lost 5 bases, leaving 6 bases of the junction unmatched. In DNA form, the CDR3 reads TGTGCCAGCAGCCCAAAAGGACAGGGGGCCACCGGGGAGCTGTTTTTT. This gives the protein CASSPKGQGATGELFF. Complete variable domain (other parts from reference TRBV7-9 and TRBJ2-2): DTGVSQNPRHKITKRGQNVTFRCDPISEHNRLYWYRQTLGQGPEFLTYFQNEAQLEKSRLLSDRFSAERPKGSFSTLEIQRTEQGDSAMYLCASSPKGQGATGELFFGEGSRLTVL.

The chain combines TRBV30 with TRBJ2-1, with TRBD2 matching over 8 bases. Germline V lookup: CDR1 GTSNPN, CDR2 SVGIG (reference sequence). V shed 3 bases and J 3 bases; nucleotides not matched to a gene: 7. The length of the CDR3 is 15 residues. For the CDR3, the DNA is TGTGCCTGGAGGGAGAGCGGGAGCTACTACAATGAGCAGTTCTTC. It translates to CAWRESGSYYNEQFF.

The chain combines TRBV5-6 with TRBJ1-4; D may be TRBD1 (5 bases). Germline-derived CDR1 and CDR2 are SGHDT and YYEEEE. Trimming shortened V by 0 bases and J by 8 bases, and 11 bases separated the two germline ends. The CDR3 spans 14 residues. The CDR3, as DNA: TGTGCCAGCAGCTTGGGACAGCGTGGCGAAAAACTGTTTTTT. It specifies CASSLGQRGEKLFF.

V is TRBV6-1 and J is TRBJ2-5; 9 bases agree with TRBD1. Germline trimming cut 4 bases from V and 2 bases from J; bases unmatched to any gene: 5. Germline V CDR1 and CDR2: MNHNS, SASEGT. The CDR3 has 15 amino acids. The CDR3 reads CASSGGQGTQETQYF. CDR3 bases: TGTGCCAGCAGTGGGGGACAGGGTACGCAAGAGACCCAGTACTTC.

The chain uses TRBV4-1 and TRBJ2-7, with 10 bases fitting TRBD1. Germline loops: CDR1 MGHRA, CDR2 YSYEKL. The V and J ends lost 4 bases and 3 bases, in that order; junction bases with no gene match: 3. This CDR3 is built from 14 residues. Here the CDR3 reads CASSRGQGDYEQYF. Here the CDR3 DNA reads TGCGCCAGCAGCCGAGGACAGGGGGACTACGAGCAGTACTTC.

The chain couples TRBV19 to TRBJ1-5; D is perhaps TRBD1 (6 bases). There are 13 residues in the CDR3. CDR1 LNHDA and CDR2 SQIVND come from the germline V gene (reference sequence). V was pared by 7 bases and J by 5 bases, with 12 bases between. The chain's CDR3 is CASTRTEHQPQHF. DNA for the CDR3: TGTGCCAGTACCAGGACAGAGCATCAGCCCCAGCATTTT.

The gene calls are TRBV29-1 and TRBJ1-3; unclear D gene. Trimming took 7 bases from V and 4 from J, leaving 8 bases between them. The V gene's germline CDR1 is SQVTM and CDR2 ANQGSEA. This CDR3 spans 11 amino acids. The CDR3 here is CSGGEGNTIYF. CDR3 coding DNA: TGCAGCGGTGGGGAGGGAAACACCATATATTTT.

The gene calls are TRBV6-5 and TRBJ2-5, with TRBD1 matching over 8 bases. With V trimmed by 2 bases and J by 3 bases, 2 bases remained unmatched. The CDR3 is made up of 14 amino acids. Germline CDR1 MNHEY, CDR2 SVGAGI. The CDR3 bases are TGTGCCAGCAGTTACGCGACAGGGGAAGAGACCCAGTACTTC. Translation: CASSYATGEETQYF.

This sequence joins TRBV4-2 and TRBJ2-3, with D possibly called TRBD1 or TRBD2 (5 bases each). Germline CDR1 and CDR2: LGHNA and YNFKEQ. Trimming took 0 bases from V and 4 from J, leaving 11 bases between them. This CDR3 spans 15 amino acids. Here the CDR3 DNA reads TGTGCCAGCAGCCAAGAAGGAGAGGGGCCAGATACGCAGTATTTT. This sequence encodes CASSQEGEGPDTQYF.

In its sample, this clone was seen a few times. The genes are TRBV7-6 and TRBJ2-1; 7 positions match TRBD2. The germline V gene has CDR1 SGHVS and CDR2 FNYEAQ. The junction had 2 bases not matched to a gene; V was cut back by 5 bases and J by 10 bases. This CDR3 contains 11 residues. Here the CDR3 reads CASSPGREQFF. CDR3 coding DNA: TGTGCCAGCAGCCCCGGGAGGGAGCAGTTCTTC.

The chain has TRBV10-3 and TRBJ2-1, with 7 bases identical to TRBD2. Trimming took 2 bases from V and 15 from J; bases not matched to a gene: 7. The CDR3 has 12 residues. The germline V gene has CDR1 ENHRY and CDR2 SYGVKD. The CDR3 loop is CAISEPGLHAFF. CDR3 sequence (DNA): TGTGCCATCAGTGAGCCGGGACTACATGCGTTCTTC.

The V gene is TRBV6-4, the J gene TRBJ1-1; D gene ambiguous. Germline CDR1 and CDR2: MRHNA and SNTAGT. CDR3 length equals 17 residues. Between the trimmed V and J ends, which lost 0 bases and 2 bases, there was a span of 16 bases. The CDR3 DNA reads as TGTGCCAGCAGTGACTCTACGGCAGGCCGGGGAAACACTGAAGCTTTCTTT. It yields the protein CASSDSTAGRGNTEAFF.

This chain uses TRBV7-7 with TRBJ2-1, with a possible D match to TRBD2 (6 bases). CDR3 size: 14 residues. V was trimmed by 2 bases and J by 6 bases, leaving 11 bases between them. Germline V CDR1 and CDR2: SSHAT, FNYEAQ (reference sequence). The CDR3 DNA reads as TGTGCCAGCAGCTTAACCGGGAGCGGCAATGAGCAGTTCTTC. It codes for CASSLTGSGNEQFF.

The chain uses TRBV10-3 and TRBJ1-1, with D unresolved. This CDR3 region has 13 residues. The ends were cut back, 0 bases at V and 7 bases at J, with 9 bases in the middle. Per the germline V gene, CDR1 is ENHRY and CDR2 is SYGVKD. As DNA, the CDR3 is TGTGCCATCAGTGAGTCCACAACGGTTGAAGCTTTCTTT. Translating gives CAISESTTVEAFF.